The next 12 T cell receptor beta chains were all read from a single sample in a study of cytomegalovirus exposure and HLA in healthy donors. The PCR made use of 60 Vbeta and 13 Jbeta primers. Libraries were prepared by immunoSEQ multiplex PCR; TCRdb keeps only in-frame clonotypes and omits some of them. The sample records 150,000 to 200,000 clones, around 79% being singletons. The sample consisted of PBMCs. These TCRs come from a male donor in good health and CMV-seropositive.

The chain links TRBV30 to TRBJ1-2; the match to TRBD1 covers 8 bases. The germline gives CDR1 GTSNPN, CDR2 SVGIG (reference sequence). The CDR3 covers 11 residues. The V gene end was trimmed by 5 bases and the J gene end by 6 bases; junction bases not matched to a gene: 2. CDR3 amino acids: CAWRTGNGYTF. CDR3 DNA: TGTGCCTGGCGGACAGGGAATGGCTACACCTTC.

V gene TRBV5-1 combines with J gene TRBJ2-5; D unclear. The J call is doubtful: the DNA matches TRBJ2-7 better. The length of the CDR3 is 13 residues. Germline values: CDR1 SGHRS, CDR2 YFSETQ. The CDR3 loop reads CASSLDTTYEQYF. The CDR3 DNA reads as TGCGCCAGCAGCTTGGATACTACCTACGAGCAGTACTTC.

The V call is TRBV2, the J call TRBJ2-2; TRBD1 aligns across 7 bases. Germline values: CDR1 SNHLY, CDR2 FYNNEI. V lost 9 bases, J lost 1 base, and 2 bases stayed unmatched. The CDR3 is made up of 13 amino acids. The chain's CDR3 is CASGQENTGELFF. The CDR3 nucleotides read TGTGCCAGTGGACAGGAGAACACCGGGGAGCTGTTTTTT.

CDR3 nucleotides: TGTGCCAGCAGCCTCAGCACAGATACGCAGTATTTT. It yields the protein CASSLSTDTQYF. The V call is TRBV9, the J call TRBJ2-3; no clear D gene. In germline, CDR1 is SGDLS, CDR2 YYNGEE. The CDR3 runs 12 residues. Trimming took off 4 bases at V and 0 bases at J, with 3 bases between the two ends.

The chain couples TRBV19 to TRBJ2-3, with a tentative D call TRBD2 (6 bases). CDR1 and CDR2 (germline): LNHDA, SQIVND (reference sequence). The CDR3 loop spans 15 amino acids. Trimming removed 4 bases at V and 1 base at J, with 12 bases between. CDR3 DNA sequence: TGTGCCAGTAGTAATCGTCAGCGGGGCACAGATACGCAGTATTTT. It translates to CASSNRQRGTDTQYF.

The genes are TRBV7-6 and TRBJ1-6, with 9 bases identical to TRBD1. The J segment lost 7 bases and the V segment lost 0 bases, leaving 7 bases of the junction unmatched. This CDR3 has 17 residues. Germline V gene lookup returns CDR1 SGHVS and CDR2 FNYEAQ. The CDR3 region has the DNA TGTGCCAGCAGCTTAGCGCAAGCTGGGACAGGGAATTCACCCCTCCACTTT. Translation gives CASSLAQAGTGNSPLHF.

This chain links TRBV7-2 with TRBJ2-2; 8 nucleotides match TRBD1. Germline V CDR1 and CDR2: SGHTA, FQGNSA. With V trimmed by 1 base and J by 6 bases, 4 bases remained unmatched. CDR3 size: 15 residues. This chain's CDR3 is CASSLEQGGAGELFF. The CDR3 region has the DNA TGTGCCAGCAGCTTAGAACAGGGGGGAGCCGGGGAGCTGTTTTTT.

CDR3 amino acids: CASSLSSGGETQYF. The CDR3 DNA is TGTGCCAGCAGCTTAAGTAGCGGGGGAGAGACCCAGTACTTC. The rearrangement joins TRBV7-9 to TRBJ2-5; 9 bases are a match to TRBD2. CDR1 is SEHNR, CDR2 FQNEAQ, per germline (reference sequence). This CDR3 is 14 amino acids long. Trimming took 2 bases from V and 4 from J; bases not matched to a gene: 2.

The rearrangement links TRBV30 to TRBJ2-6, with D hard to call. The CDR3 contains 15 residues. The germline CDR1 and CDR2 sequences are GTSNPN and SVGIG (reference sequence). V was cut by 1 base and J by 1 base, with 8 bases left in between. DNA for the CDR3: TGTGCCTGGAGTGAACGGGTGTCTGGGGCCAACGTCCTGACTTTC. Protein: CAWSERVSGANVLTF.

The chain employs TRBV30 and TRBJ1-1, with 8 bases that match TRBD1. J gave up 4 bases and V 2 bases, and 6 bases lay outside the gene matches. CDR1 is GTSNPN and CDR2 is SVGIG in the germline V gene (reference sequence). The CDR3 sequence is 14 residues long. CDR3 loop: CAWSPDRELTEAFF. CDR3 sequence (DNA): TGTGCCTGGAGTCCGGACAGGGAGCTCACTGAAGCTTTCTTT.

This chain connects TRBV4-3 to TRBJ2-5; 7 nucleotides agree with TRBD2. The CDR3 covers 14 residues. J gave up 4 bases and V 0 bases, and 2 bases lay outside the gene matches. CDR1 LGHNA and CDR2 YSLEER come from the germline V gene. The CDR3 nucleotides are TGCGCCAGCAGCCAAGACCCGGGAGGAGAGACCCAGTACTTC. Translated: CASSQDPGGETQYF.

This clone occurred a few times. J is TRBJ2-5 and V is TRBV7-9, with D possibly TRBD1 on 6 matching bases. The germline gives CDR1 SEHNR, CDR2 FQNEAQ (reference sequence). Between the trimmed V and J ends, which lost 5 bases and 5 bases, there was a span of 9 bases. CDR3 size: 12 residues. CDR3 sequence: CASSGDRETQYF. The CDR3 DNA follows: TGTGCCAGCAGCGGTGACAGGGAGACCCAGTACTTC. Complete variable domain (other parts from reference TRBV7-9 and TRBJ2-5): DTGVSQNPRHKITKRGQNVTFRCDPISEHNRLYWYRQTLGQGPEFLTYFQNEAQLEKSRLLSDRFSAERPKGSFSTLEIQRTEQGDSAMYLCASSGDRETQYFGPGTRLLVL.